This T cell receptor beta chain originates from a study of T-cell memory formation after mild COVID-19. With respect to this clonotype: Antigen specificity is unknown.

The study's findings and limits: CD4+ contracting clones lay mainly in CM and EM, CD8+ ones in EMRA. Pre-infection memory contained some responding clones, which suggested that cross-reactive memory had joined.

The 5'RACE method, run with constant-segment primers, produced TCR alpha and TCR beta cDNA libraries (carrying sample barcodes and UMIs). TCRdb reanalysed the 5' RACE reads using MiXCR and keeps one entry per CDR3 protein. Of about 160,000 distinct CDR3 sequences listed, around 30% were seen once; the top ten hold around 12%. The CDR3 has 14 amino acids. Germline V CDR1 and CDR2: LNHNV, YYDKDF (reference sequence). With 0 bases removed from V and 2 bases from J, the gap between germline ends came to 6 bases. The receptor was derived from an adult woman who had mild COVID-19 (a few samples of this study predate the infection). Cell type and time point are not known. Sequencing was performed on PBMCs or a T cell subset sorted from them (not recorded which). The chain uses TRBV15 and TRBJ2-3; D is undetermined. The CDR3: CATSRDTVTDTQYF. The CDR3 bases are TGTGCCACCAGCAGAGATACAGTCACAGATACGCAGTATTTT.